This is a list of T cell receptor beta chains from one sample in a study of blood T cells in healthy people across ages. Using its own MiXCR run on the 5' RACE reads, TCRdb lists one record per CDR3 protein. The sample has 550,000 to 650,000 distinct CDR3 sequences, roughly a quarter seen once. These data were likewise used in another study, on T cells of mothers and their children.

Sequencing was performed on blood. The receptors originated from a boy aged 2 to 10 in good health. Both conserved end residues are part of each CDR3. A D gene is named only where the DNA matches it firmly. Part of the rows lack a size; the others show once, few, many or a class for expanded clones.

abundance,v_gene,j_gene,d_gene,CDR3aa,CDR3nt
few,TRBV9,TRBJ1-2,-,CASSVHSYGYTF,TGTGCCAGCAGCGTACACAGCTATGGCTACACCTTC
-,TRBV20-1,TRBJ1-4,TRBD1,CSASRQGSDEKLFF,TGCAGTGCTAGCCGACAGGGATCGGATGAAAAACTGTTTTTT
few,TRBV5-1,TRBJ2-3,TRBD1,CASRPTGAGTDTQYF,TGCGCCAGCAGGCCGACAGGGGCTGGCACGGATACGCAGTATTTT
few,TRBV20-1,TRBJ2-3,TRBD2,CSARLLAGSTDTQYF,TGCAGTGCTAGACTGCTAGCGGGGTCAACAGATACGCAGTATTTT
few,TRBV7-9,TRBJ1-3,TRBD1,CAQGAFGNTIYF,TGTGCCCAGGGGGCGTTTGGAAACACCATATATTTT
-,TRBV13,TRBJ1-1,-,CASSSAGSGNTEAFF,TGTGCCAGCAGCTCAGCAGGGTCGGGGAACACTGAAGCTTTCTTT
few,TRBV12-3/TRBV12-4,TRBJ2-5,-,CASSFTGKETQYF,TGTGCCAGCAGTTTCACAGGGAAAGAGACCCAGTACTTC
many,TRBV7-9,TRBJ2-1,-,CASSPGGEQFF,TGTGCCAGCAGCCCTGGGGGGGAGCAGTTCTTC
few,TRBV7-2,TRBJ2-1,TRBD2,CASSPPNGLVGSNEQFF,TGTGCCAGCAGCCCGCCAAACGGACTAGTAGGATCCAATGAGCAGTTCTTC
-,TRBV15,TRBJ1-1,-,CATSGDRYSTGWTF,TGTGCCACCAGCGGCGACAGGTATTCCACCGGGTGGACATTT
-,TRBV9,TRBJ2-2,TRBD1,CASSVEGSGTGRTGELFF,TGTGCCAGCAGCGTAGAGGGTTCCGGGACAGGGCGGACCGGGGAGCTGTTTTTT
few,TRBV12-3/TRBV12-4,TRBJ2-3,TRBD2,CASSLRAGARTDTQYF,TGTGCCAGCAGTTTGCGAGCGGGAGCCCGCACAGATACGCAGTATTTT
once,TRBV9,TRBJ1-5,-,CASSSTGDQPQHF,TGTGCCAGCAGCTCAACAGGTGATCAGCCCCAGCATTTT
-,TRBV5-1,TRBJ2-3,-,CASSLVDSDTQYF,TGCGCCAGCAGCTTGGTTGATTCGGATACGCAGTATTTT
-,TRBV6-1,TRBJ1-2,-,CASSDGKSGDGYTF,TGTGCCAGCAGTGACGGGAAGTCAGGGGATGGCTACACCTTC
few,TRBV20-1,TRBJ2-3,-,CSAERESTDTQYF,TGCAGTGCTGAACGGGAATCCACAGATACGCAGTATTTT
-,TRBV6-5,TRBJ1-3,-,CASKRVAGNTIYF,TGTGCCAGCAAGCGGGTGGCTGGAAACACCATATATTTT
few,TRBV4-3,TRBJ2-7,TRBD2,CASSQDKASGMNEQYF,TGCGCCAGCAGCCAAGATAAGGCTAGCGGGATGAACGAGCAGTACTTC
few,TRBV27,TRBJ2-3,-,CASSLSQQGGTYTDTQYF,TGTGCCAGCAGTTTATCTCAGCAGGGCGGAACCTACACAGATACGCAGTATTTT
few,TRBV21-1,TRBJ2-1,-,CASSPPRSRADNEQFF,TGTGCCAGCAGCCCCCCCCGGTCACGGGCCGACAATGAGCAGTTCTTC
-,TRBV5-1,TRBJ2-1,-,CASSVWLEVNEQFF,TGCGCCAGCAGCGTATGGTTAGAGGTGAATGAGCAGTTCTTC
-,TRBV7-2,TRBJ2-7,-,CASSFLITTYEQYF,TGTGCCAGCAGCTTTTTGATCACGACCTACGAGCAGTACTTC
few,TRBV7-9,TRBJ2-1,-,CASSLHGGPSYNEQFF,TGTGCCAGCAGCTTACACGGGGGCCCCTCCTACAATGAGCAGTTCTTC
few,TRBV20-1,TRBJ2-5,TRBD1,CSARDIGQGGETQYF,TGCAGTGCTAGAGATATAGGACAGGGGGGAGAGACCCAGTACTTC
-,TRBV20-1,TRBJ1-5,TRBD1,CSAHRGGNQPQHF,TGCAGTGCTCACAGGGGTGGTAATCAGCCCCAGCATTTT